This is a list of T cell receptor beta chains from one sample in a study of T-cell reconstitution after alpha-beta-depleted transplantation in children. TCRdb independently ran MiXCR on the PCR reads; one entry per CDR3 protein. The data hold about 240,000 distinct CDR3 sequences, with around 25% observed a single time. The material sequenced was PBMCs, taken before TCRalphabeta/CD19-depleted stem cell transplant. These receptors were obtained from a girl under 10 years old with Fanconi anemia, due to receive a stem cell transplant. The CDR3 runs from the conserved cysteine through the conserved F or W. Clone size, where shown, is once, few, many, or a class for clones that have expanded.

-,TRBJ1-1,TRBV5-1,CASSALTGALAEAFF
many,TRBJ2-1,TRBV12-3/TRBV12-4,CASSFSFLAGDRYNEQFF
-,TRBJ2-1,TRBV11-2,CASSLGGLAGGPYNEQFF
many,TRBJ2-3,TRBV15,CATDRDFADTQYF
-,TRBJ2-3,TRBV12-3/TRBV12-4,CASSQGLAGATDTQYF
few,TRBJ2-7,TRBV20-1,CSARMGQAFIYEQYF
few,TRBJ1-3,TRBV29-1,CSLAEGNTIYF
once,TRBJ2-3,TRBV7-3,CASSLAGGDTDTQYF
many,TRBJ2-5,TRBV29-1,CSVGPYDRGQETQYF
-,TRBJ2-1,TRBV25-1,CASSEQVANNEQFF
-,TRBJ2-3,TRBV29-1,CSSQAGGGADTQYF
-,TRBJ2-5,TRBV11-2,CASSLDYARAVQETQYF
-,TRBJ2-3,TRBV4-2,CASSQDGAGGHADTQYF
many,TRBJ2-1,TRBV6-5,CASSYPTEGTNEQFF
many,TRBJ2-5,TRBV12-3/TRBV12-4,CASSFPGVQETQYF
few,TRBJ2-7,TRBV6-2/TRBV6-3,CASSYSSGLAAF
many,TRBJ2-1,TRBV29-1,CSVDNNHNEQFF
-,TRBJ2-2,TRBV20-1,CSARDANTGELFF
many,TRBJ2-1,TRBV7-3,CASSRTSGGNEQFF
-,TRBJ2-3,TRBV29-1,CSVDRASDTQYF
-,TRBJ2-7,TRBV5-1,CASDSSYEQYF
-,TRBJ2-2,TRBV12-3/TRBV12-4,CASSPTGLHTRELFF
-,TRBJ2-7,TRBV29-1,CSVDGRGTDEQYF
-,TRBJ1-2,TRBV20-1,CSARDKDNAGTGFYGYTF
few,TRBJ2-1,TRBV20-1,CSARAGGGYNEQFF
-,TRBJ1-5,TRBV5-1,CASSLDGQGARPQHF
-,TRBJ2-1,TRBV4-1,CASSPTSAEGYEQFF
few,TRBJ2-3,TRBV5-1,CASSYRQGERLADTQYF
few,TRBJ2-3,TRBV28,CASGSGRSADTQYF
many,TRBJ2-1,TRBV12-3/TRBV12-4,CASSAGQWGNGQFF
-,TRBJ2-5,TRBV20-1,CSAATSGRAAVTQYF
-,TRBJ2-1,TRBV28,CASSLAGGEQFF
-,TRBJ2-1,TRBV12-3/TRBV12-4,CASSLSGRRNNEQFF
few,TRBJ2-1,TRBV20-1,CSANSLFHEQFF
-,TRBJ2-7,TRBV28,CASRGVGQEYEQYF
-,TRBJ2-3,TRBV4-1,CASSQVLTAYRAGVTDTQYF
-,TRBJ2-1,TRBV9,CASSVGGNYNEQFF